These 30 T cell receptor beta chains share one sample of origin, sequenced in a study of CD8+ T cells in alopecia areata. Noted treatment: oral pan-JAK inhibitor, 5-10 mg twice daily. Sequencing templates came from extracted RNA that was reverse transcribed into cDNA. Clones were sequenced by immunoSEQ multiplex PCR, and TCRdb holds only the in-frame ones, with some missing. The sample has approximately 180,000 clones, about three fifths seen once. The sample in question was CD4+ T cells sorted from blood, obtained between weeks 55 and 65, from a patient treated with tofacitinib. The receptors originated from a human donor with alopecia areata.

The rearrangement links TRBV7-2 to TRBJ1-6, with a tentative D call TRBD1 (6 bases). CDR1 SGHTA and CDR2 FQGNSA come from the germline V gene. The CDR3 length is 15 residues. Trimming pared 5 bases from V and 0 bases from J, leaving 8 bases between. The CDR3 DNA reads TGTGCCAGCAGCCGGGACAACTCCTATAATTCACCCCTCCACTTT. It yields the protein CASSRDNSYNSPLHF.

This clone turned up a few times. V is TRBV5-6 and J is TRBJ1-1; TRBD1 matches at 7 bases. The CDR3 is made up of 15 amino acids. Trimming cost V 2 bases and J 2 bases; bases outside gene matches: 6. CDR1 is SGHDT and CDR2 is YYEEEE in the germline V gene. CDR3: CASSFVGTANTEAFF. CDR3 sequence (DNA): TGTGCCAGCAGCTTTGTCGGGACAGCCAACACTGAAGCTTTCTTT. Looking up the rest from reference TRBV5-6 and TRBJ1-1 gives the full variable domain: DAGVTQSPTHLIKTRGQQVTLRCSPKSGHDTVSWYQQALGQGPQFIFQYYEEEERQRGNFPDRFSGHQFPNYSSELNVNALLLGDSALYLCASSFVGTANTEAFFGQGTRLTVV.

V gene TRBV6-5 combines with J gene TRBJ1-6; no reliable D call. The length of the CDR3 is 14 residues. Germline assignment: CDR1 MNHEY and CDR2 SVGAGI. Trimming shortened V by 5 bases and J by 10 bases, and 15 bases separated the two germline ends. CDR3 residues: CASSAEATGSPLHF. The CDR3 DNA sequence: TGTGCCAGCAGTGCGGAGGCTACTGGCTCACCCCTCCACTTT.

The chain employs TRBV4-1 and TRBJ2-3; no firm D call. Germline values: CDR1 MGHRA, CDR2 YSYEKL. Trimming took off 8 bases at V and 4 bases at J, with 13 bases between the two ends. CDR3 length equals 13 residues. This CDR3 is CASRFSSSDTQYF. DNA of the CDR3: TGCGCCAGCCGCTTCAGCAGTTCAGATACGCAGTATTTT.

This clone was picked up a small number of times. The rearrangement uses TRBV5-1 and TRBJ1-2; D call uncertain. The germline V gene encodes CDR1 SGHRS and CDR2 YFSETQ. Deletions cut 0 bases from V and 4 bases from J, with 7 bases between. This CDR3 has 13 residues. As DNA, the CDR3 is TGCGCCAGCAGCTTGGATGCTGGCTATGGCTACACCTTC. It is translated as CASSLDAGYGYTF.

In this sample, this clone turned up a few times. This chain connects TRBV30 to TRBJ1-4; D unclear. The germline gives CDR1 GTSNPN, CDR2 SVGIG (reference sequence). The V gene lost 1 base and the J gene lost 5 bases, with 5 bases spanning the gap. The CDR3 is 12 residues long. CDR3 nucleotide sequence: TGTGCCTGGAGTGCCGAAAATGAAAAACTGTTTTTT. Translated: CAWSAENEKLFF.

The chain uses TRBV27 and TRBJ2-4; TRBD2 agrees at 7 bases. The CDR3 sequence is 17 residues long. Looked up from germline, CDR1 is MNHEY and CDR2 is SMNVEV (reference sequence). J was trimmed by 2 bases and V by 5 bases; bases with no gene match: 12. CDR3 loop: CASSPRGVGVSKNIQYF. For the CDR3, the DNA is TGTGCCAGCAGTCCTCGGGGGGTCGGTGTATCCAAAAACATTCAGTACTTC.

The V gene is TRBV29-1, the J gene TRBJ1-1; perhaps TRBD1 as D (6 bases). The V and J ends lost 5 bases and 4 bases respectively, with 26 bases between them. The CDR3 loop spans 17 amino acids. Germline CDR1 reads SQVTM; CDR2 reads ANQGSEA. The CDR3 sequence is CSVLPPGQGGLTTEAFF. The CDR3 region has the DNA TGCAGCGTTTTACCCCCGGGACAAGGAGGGCTAACCACTGAAGCTTTCTTT.

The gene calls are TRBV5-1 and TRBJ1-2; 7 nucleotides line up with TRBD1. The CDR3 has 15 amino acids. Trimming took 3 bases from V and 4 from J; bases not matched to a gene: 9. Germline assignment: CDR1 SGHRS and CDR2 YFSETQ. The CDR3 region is CASSSPGQSIYGYTF. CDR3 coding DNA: TGCGCCAGCAGCTCCCCGGGACAGAGCATCTATGGCTACACCTTC.

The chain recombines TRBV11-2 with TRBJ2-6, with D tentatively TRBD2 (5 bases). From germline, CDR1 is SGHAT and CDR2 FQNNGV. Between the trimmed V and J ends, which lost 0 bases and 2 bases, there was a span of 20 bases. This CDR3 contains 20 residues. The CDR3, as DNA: TGTGCCAGCAGCTTAGACCCGTGGGTGGCGGAGGCCACTGGGGCCAACGTCCTGACTTTC. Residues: CASSLDPWVAEATGANVLTF.

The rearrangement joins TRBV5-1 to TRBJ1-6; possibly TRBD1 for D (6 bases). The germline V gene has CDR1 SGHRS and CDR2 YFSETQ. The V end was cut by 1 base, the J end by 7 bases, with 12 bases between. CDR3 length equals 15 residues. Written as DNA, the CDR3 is TGCGCCAGCAGCTTGTCACAGGGAGGGAATTCACCCCTCCACTTT. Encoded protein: CASSLSQGGNSPLHF.

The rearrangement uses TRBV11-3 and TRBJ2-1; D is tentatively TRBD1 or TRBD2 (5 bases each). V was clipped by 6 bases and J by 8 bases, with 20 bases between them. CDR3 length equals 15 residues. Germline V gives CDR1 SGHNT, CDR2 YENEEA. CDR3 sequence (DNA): TGTGCCAGCAGTTCCGACGGGACGCGCGCGGATGAGCAGTTCTTC. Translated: CASSSDGTRADEQFF. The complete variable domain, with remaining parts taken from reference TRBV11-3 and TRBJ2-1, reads EAGVVQSPRYKIIEKKQPVAFWCNPISGHNTLYWYLQNLGQGPELLIRYENEEAVDDSQLPKDRFSAERLKGVDSTLKIQPAELGDSAVYLCASSSDGTRADEQFFGPGTRLTVL.

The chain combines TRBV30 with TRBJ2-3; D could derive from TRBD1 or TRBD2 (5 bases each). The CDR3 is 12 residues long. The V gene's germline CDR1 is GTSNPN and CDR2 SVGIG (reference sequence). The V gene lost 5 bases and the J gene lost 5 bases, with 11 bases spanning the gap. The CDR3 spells CAWGPGRDTQYF. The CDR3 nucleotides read TGTGCCTGGGGCCCGGGGCGAGATACGCAGTATTTT.

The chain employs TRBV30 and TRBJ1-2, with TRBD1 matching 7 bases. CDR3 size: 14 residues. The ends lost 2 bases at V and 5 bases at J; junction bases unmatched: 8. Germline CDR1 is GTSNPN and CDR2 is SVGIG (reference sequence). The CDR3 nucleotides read TGTGCCTGGAGTAGGGGGGACAGTCGATATGGCTACACCTTC. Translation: CAWSRGDSRYGYTF.

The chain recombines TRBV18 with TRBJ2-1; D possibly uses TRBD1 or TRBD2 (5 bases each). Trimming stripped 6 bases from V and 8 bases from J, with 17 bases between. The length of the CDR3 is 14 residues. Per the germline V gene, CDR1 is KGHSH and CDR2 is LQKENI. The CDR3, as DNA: TGTGCCAGCTCTCCCAATGCAGGGAGCGATGAGCAGTTCTTC. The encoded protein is CASSPNAGSDEQFF.

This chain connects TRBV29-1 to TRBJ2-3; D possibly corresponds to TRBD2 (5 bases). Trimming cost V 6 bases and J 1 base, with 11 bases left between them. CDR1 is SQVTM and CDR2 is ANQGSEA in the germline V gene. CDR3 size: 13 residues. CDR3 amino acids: CSVATRGTDTQYF. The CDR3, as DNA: TGCAGCGTGGCCACGCGGGGCACAGATACGCAGTATTTT.

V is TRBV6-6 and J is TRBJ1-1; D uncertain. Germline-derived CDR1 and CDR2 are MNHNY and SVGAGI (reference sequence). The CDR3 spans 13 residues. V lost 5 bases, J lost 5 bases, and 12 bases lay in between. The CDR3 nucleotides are TGTGCCAGCAGTACCCAAGTCGGGACTGAAGCTTTCTTT. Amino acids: CASSTQVGTEAFF.

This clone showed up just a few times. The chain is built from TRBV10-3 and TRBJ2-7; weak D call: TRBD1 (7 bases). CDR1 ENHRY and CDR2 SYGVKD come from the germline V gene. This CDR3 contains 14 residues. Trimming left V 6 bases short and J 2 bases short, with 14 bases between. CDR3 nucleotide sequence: TGTGCCATCAGGCCGCGGGACAGCCCCTACGAGCAGTACTTC. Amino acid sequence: CAIRPRDSPYEQYF.

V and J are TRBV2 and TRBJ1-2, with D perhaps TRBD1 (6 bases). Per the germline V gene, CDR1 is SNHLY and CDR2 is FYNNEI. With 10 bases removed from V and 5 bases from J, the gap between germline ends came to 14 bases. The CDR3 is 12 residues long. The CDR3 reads CATQGQLYGYTF. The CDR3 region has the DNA TGTGCCACTCAGGGGCAACTATATGGCTACACCTTC.

The CDR3 here is CASSQTAGQVSNQPQHF. CDR3 DNA: TGCGCCAGCAGCCAAACCGCGGGACAGGTGAGCAATCAGCCCCAGCATTTT. This sequence joins TRBV4-1 and TRBJ1-5; 8 bases line up with TRBD1. The junction had 7 bases not matched to a gene; V was cut back by 2 bases and J by 1 base. The CDR3 sequence is 17 residues long. Looked up from germline, CDR1 is MGHRA and CDR2 is YSYEKL.

The CDR3 loop is CASRATGDTEAFF. DNA for the CDR3: TGTGCCAGCAGGGCTACAGGGGACACTGAAGCTTTCTTT. The chain is built from TRBV2 and TRBJ1-1; 7 bases are shared with TRBD1. The germline V gene encodes CDR1 SNHLY and CDR2 FYNNEI. Trimming removed 6 bases from V and 3 bases from J; junction bases left unmatched: 4. The CDR3 is 13 residues long.

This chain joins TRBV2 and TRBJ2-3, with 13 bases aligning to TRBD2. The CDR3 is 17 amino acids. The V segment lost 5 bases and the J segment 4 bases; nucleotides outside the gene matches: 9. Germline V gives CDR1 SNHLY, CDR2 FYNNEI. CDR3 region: CASSPETSGGAADTQYF. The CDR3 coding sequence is TGTGCCAGCAGTCCGGAAACTAGCGGGGGGGCAGCAGATACGCAGTATTTT. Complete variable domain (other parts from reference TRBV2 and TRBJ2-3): EPEVTQTPSHQVTQMGQEVILRCVPISNHLYFYWYRQILGQKVEFLVSFYNNEISEKSEIFDDQFSVERPDGSNFTLKIRSTKLEDSAMYFCASSPETSGGAADTQYFGPGTRLTVL.

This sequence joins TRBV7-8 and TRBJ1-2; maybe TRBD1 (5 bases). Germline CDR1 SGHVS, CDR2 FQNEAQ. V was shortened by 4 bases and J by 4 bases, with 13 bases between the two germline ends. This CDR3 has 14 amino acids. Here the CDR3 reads CASSSTGRAYGYTF. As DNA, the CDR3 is TGTGCCAGCAGCTCAACGGGACGGGCCTATGGCTACACCTTC. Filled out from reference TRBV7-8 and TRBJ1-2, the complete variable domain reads GAGVSQSPRYKVAKRGQDVALRCDPISGHVSLFWYQQALGQGPEFLTYFQNEAQLDKSGLPSDRFFAERPEGSVSTLKIQRTQQEDSAVYLCASSSTGRAYGYTFGSGTRLTVV.

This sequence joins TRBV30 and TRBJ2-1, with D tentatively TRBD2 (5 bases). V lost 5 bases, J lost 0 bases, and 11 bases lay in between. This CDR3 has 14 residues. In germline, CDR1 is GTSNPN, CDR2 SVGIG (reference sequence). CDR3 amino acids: CAWHLGSSYNEQFF. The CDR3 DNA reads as TGTGCCTGGCATCTAGGGAGCTCCTACAATGAGCAGTTCTTC. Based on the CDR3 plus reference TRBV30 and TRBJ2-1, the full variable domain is SQTIHQWPATLVQPVGSPLSLECTVEGTSNPNLYWYRQAAGRGLQLLFYSVGIGQISSEVPQNLSASRPQDRQFILSSKKLLLSDSGFYLCAWHLGSSYNEQFFGPGTRLTVL.

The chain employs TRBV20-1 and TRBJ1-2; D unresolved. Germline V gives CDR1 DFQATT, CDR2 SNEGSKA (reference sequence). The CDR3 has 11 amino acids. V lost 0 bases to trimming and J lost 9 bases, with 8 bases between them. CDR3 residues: CSARDDWSYTF. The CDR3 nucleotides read TGCAGTGCTAGAGACGACTGGAGCTACACCTTC.

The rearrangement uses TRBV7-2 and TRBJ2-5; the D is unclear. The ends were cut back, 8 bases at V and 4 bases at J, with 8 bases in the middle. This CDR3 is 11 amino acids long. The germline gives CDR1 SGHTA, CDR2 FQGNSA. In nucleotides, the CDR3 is TGTGCCAGCGCTAGGTTAGAGACCCAGTACTTC. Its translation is CASARLETQYF. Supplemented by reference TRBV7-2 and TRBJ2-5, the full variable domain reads GAGVSQSPSNKVTEKGKDVELRCDPISGHTALYWYRQSLGQGLEFLIYFQGNSAPDKSGLPSDRFSAERTGGSVSTLTIQRTQQEDSAVYLCASARLETQYFGPGTRLLVL.

CDR3 protein: CASSQRARGYGYTF. CDR3 in DNA: TGTGCCAGCAGCCAACGTGCTCGAGGCTATGGCTACACCTTC. V is TRBV4-2 and J is TRBJ1-2; D is unresolved. The CDR3 has 14 residues. Looked up from germline, CDR1 is LGHNA and CDR2 is YNFKEQ. V was trimmed by 2 bases and J by 4 bases, leaving 11 bases between them.

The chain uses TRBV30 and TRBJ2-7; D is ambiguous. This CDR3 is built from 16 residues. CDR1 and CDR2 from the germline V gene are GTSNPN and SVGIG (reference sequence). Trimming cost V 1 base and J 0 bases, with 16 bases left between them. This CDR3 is CAWSEFGRTSSYEQYF. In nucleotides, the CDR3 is TGTGCCTGGAGTGAGTTTGGCAGGACGAGCTCCTACGAGCAGTACTTC.

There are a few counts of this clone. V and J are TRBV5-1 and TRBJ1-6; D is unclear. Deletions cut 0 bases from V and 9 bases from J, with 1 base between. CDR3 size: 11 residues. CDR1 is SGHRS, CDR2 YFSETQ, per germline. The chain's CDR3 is CASSLASPLHF. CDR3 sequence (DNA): TGCGCCAGCAGCTTGGCTTCACCCCTCCACTTT.

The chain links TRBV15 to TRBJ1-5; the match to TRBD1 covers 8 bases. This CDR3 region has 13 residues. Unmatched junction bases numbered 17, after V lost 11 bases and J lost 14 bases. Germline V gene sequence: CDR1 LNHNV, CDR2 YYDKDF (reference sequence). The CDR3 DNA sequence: TGTGCCTCGGGTTCCGGGACAGGCGCTTTTAAGCATTTT. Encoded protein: CASGSGTGAFKHF.